What follows are 9 T cell receptor beta chains derived from one specimen sequenced in a study of blood T cell repertoires in COVID-19. Profiled with immunoSEQ multiplex PCR; TCRdb holds only in-frame clones, not every one. The sample has around 210,000 clones, around 85% seen once; the top ten hold around 0.93%. The material sequenced was peripheral blood. Receptor source: a man between 60 and 75 years old with COVID-19, enrolled during active disease.

A few counts support this clone. V and J are TRBV11-3 and TRBJ2-7; TRBD1 agrees at 8 bases. V lost 0 bases to trimming and J lost 3 bases; unmatched junction nucleotides: 7. CDR1 is SGHNT, CDR2 YENEEA, per germline. CDR3 length: 16 residues. CDR3 nucleotides: TGTGCCAGCAGCTTAGAAGGCAGGGGGCTTTACTACGAGCAGTACTTC. It yields the protein CASSLEGRGLYYEQYF.

The V gene is TRBV28, the J gene TRBJ1-6, with 7 bases fitting TRBD1. Germline values: CDR1 MDHEN, CDR2 SYDVKM. Trimming cost V 5 bases and J 9 bases; bases outside gene matches: 4. This CDR3 comprises 13 residues. CDR3 residues: CASSETGSSPLHF. The DNA of the CDR3 is TGTGCCAGCAGTGAGACAGGGAGTTCACCCCTCCACTTT.

J is TRBJ1-1 and V is TRBV19; 8 bases align to TRBD1. V was clipped by 4 bases and J by 5 bases; unmatched bases: 6. This CDR3 spans 14 amino acids. The V gene's germline CDR1 is LNHDA and CDR2 SQIVND (reference sequence). CDR3 loop: CASSTLQGGTEAFF. CDR3 DNA sequence: TGTGCCAGTAGTACCCTACAGGGGGGAACTGAAGCTTTCTTT. The full variable domain, with the rest looked up from reference TRBV19 and TRBJ1-1, is DGGITQSPKYLFRKEGQNVTLSCEQNLNHDAMYWYRQDPGQGLRLIYYSQIVNDFQKGDIAEGYSVSREKKESFPLTVTSAQKNPTAFYLCASSTLQGGTEAFFGQGTRLTVV.

The V and J genes are TRBV5-1 and TRBJ2-1; 8 bases fit TRBD1. V dropped 3 bases and J dropped 12; count of bases not matched to a gene: 5. The CDR3 is made up of 12 amino acids. Per germline, CDR1 SGHRS and CDR2 YFSETQ. CDR3: CASSSDRAVQFF. The CDR3 coding sequence is TGCGCCAGCAGCTCGGACAGGGCTGTGCAGTTCTTC.

The chain carries TRBV27 and TRBJ1-2, with D maybe TRBD1 (6 bases). V was trimmed by 3 bases and J by 8 bases, leaving 13 bases between them. This CDR3 contains 13 residues. Looked up from germline, CDR1 is MNHEY and CDR2 is SMNVEV (reference sequence). The CDR3 DNA reads TGTGCCAGCAGTTTTACAGGGTGGGACGGCTACACCTTC. Translating gives CASSFTGWDGYTF.

J is TRBJ1-5 and V is TRBV19; TRBD1 agrees at 7 bases. Germline CDR1 reads LNHDA; CDR2 reads SQIVND (reference sequence). This CDR3 has 15 residues. V was pared by 6 bases and J by 4 bases, with 9 bases of the junction left unmatched. CDR3 residues: CASRIRDSRNQPQHF. The DNA for the CDR3 is TGTGCCAGTAGAATCCGGGACAGCCGAAATCAGCCCCAGCATTTT.

The V gene is TRBV4-1, the J gene TRBJ2-4; 13 bases match TRBD2. There are 16 residues in the CDR3. J lost 7 bases, V lost 0 bases, and 3 bases had no gene match. Germline CDR1 reads MGHRA; CDR2 reads YSYEKL. The CDR3 here is CASSQDRTSGSNIQYF. CDR3 DNA: TGCGCCAGCAGCCAAGATCGGACTAGCGGGAGCAACATTCAGTACTTC.

The chain is built from TRBV10-1 and TRBJ2-2, with 12 bases matching TRBD1. Per germline, CDR1 WNHNN and CDR2 SYGVQD (reference sequence). V shed 5 bases, J shed 6 bases, and the junction held 10 bases outside the gene matches. The CDR3 sequence is 17 residues long. In DNA form, the CDR3 reads TGCGCCAGCAGTACCGGGACAGGGGGCGTAAGTCCCGGGGAGCTGTTTTTT. Its translation: CASSTGTGGVSPGELFF.

The J gene is TRBJ2-5, the V gene TRBV29-1; TRBD2 might be the D (5 bases). V lost 1 base, J lost 3 bases, and 12 bases lay in between. The V gene's germline CDR1 is SQVTM and CDR2 ANQGSEA. This CDR3 is 14 amino acids long. CDR3 coding DNA: TGCAGCGTTGAAGCCACGACGGGGAAAGAGACCCAGTACTTC. Protein: CSVEATTGKETQYF.